The 2 T cell receptor beta chains reported below all come from one sample, sequenced in a study of T cell responses to AZD1222 COVID-19 vaccine. Data came from immunoSEQ multiplex PCR; TCRdb stores just in-frame clones and leaves some out. The table has approximately 110,000 clones, approximately 90% seen once; the top ten hold more than 9%. The specimen comprised peripheral blood, sampled on day 0 of AZD1222 vaccination. These receptors were taken from an adult in good health.

The V gene is TRBV30, the J gene TRBJ2-3; D is ambiguous. From germline, CDR1 is GTSNPN and CDR2 SVGIG (reference sequence). V lost 0 bases and J 6 bases, leaving 1 base between the germline ends. This CDR3 region has 10 residues. CDR3 DNA sequence: TGTGCCTGGAGTGTGGATACGCAGTATTTT. It encodes CAWSVDTQYF.

CDR3 sequence: CASSLKGANVLTF. CDR3 nucleotides: TGTGCCAGCAGTTTAAAAGGGGCCAACGTCCTGACTTTC. V usage is TRBV12-3 or TRBV12-4 and J usage is TRBJ2-6, with D hard to call. Between the trimmed V and J ends, which lost 2 bases and 4 bases, there was a span of 3 bases. This CDR3 region has 13 residues.